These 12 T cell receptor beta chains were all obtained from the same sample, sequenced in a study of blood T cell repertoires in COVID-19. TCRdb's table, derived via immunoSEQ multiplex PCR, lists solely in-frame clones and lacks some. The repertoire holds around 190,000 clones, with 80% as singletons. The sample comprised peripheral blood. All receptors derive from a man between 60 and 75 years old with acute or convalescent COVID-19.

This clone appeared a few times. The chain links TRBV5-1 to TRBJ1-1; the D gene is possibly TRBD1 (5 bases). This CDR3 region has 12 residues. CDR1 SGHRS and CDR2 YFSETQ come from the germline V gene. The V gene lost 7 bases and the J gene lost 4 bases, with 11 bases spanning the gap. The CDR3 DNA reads TGCGCCAGCGGCAGGGAAGTCACTGAAGCTTTCTTT. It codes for CASGREVTEAFF.

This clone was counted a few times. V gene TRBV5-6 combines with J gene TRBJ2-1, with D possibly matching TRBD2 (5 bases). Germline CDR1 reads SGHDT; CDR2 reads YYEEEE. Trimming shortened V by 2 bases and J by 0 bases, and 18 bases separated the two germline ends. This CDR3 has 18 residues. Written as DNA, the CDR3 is TGTGCCAGCAGCTTTTCCCGGGATAACCGACGCTCCTACAATGAGCAGTTCTTC. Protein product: CASSFSRDNRRSYNEQFF.

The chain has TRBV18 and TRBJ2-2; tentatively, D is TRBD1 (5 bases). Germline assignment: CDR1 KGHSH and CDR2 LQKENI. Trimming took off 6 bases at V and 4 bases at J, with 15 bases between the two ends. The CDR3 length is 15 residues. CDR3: CASSTPQGGTGELFF. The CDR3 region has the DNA TGTGCCAGCTCGACCCCCCAGGGTGGCACCGGGGAGCTGTTTTTT.

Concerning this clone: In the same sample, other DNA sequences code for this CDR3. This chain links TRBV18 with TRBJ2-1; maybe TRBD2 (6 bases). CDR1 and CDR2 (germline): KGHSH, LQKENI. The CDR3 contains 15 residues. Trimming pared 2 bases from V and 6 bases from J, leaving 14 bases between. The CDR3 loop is CASSPGLAGSNEQFF. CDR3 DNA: TGTGCCAGCTCACCAGGTCTGGCGGGGTCCAATGAGCAGTTCTTC.

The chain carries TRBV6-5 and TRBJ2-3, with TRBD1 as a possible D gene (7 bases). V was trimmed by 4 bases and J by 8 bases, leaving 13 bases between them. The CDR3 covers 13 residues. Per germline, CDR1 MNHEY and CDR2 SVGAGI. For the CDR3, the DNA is TGTGCCAGCAGTTCCTACAGGGGAGGTACGCAGTATTTT. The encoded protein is CASSSYRGGTQYF.

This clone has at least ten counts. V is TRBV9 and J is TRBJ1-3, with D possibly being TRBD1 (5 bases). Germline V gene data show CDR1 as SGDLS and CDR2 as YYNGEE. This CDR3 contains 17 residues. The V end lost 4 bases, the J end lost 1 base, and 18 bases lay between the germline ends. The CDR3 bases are TGTGCCAGCAGCTCCCCCACGATTAGGGGTTCTGGAAACACCATATATTTT. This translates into CASSSPTIRGSGNTIYF.

CDR3 sequence (DNA): TGTGCCAGCAGCCAAGGAGGGAGAAGCGGGGCTAGCGGCGCCTACGAGCAGTACTTC. This gives the protein CASSQGGRSGASGAYEQYF. The chain uses TRBV4-2 and TRBJ2-7; TRBD2 matches 7 bases. Trimming took 1 base from V and 2 from J; bases not matched to a gene: 17. Germline lookup yields CDR1 LGHNA and CDR2 YNFKEQ. The CDR3 length is 19 residues.

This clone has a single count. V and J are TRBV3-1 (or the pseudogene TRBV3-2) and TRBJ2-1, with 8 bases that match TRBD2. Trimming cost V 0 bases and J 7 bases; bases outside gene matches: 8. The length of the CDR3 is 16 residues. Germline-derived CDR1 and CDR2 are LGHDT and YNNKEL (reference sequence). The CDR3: CASSQEIAGGRNEQFF. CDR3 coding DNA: TGTGCCAGCAGCCAAGAAATCGCGGGGGGCCGGAATGAGCAGTTCTTC.

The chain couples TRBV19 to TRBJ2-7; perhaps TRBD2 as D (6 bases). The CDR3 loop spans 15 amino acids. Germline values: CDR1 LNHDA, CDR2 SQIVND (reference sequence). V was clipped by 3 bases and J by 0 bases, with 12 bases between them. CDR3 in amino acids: CASSMRDFSSYEQYF. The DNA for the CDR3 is TGTGCCAGTAGTATGCGGGACTTTTCCTCCTACGAGCAGTACTTC.

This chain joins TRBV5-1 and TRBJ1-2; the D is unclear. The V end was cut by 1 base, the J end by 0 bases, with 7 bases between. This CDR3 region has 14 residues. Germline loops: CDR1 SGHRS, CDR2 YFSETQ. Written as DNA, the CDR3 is TGCGCCAGCAGCTTGCACAGTTCTAACTATGGCTACACCTTC. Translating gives CASSLHSSNYGYTF.

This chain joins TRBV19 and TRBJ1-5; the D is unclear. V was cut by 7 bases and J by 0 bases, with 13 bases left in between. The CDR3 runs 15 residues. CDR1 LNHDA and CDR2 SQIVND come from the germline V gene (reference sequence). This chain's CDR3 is CASNPGGGSNQPQHF. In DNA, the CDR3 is TGTGCCAGTAACCCGGGAGGTGGTAGCAATCAGCCCCAGCATTTT.

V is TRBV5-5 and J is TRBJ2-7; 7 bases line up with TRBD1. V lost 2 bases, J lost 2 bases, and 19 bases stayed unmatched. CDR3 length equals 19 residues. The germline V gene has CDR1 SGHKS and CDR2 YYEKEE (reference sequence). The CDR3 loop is CASSLKRGLVGTVPYEQYF. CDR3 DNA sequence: TGTGCCAGCAGCTTAAAAAGGGGTCTTGTCGGGACAGTTCCCTACGAGCAGTACTTC.